Included here is one TCR beta chain sequence, with context. Antigen specificity is unknown. Prepared TCR beta cDNA libraries contained unique molecular identifiers. T cells numbering roughly 1 to 10 million yielded roughly 500,000 cDNA molecules. Via MiXCR, TCRdb re-called the PCR reads, giving one row per CDR3 protein. The profile shows more than 500,000 distinct CDR3 sequences, roughly 34% of them singletons. This sample was included in a study of post-analysis software for immune sequencing data. Trimming stripped 1 base from V and 4 bases from J, with 7 bases between. The germline CDR1 and CDR2 sequences are LGHDT and YNNKEL (reference sequence). This CDR3 contains 13 residues. Study-level results: Patients showed TRBV5-6, TRBV5-1 and TRBV20-1 among a few TRBV segments more frequent than in controls. The authors found that F measure strongly co-clustered same-batch samples.

This sequence originates from a girl younger than 18 with multiple sclerosis. The material sequenced was blood. The chain combines TRBV3-1 with TRBJ1-1, with D uncertain. CDR3 DNA: TGTGCCAGCAGCCAAGCTTGGGGCACTGAAGCTTTCTTT. Its protein is CASSQAWGTEAFF.